This T cell receptor beta chain was sequenced for a study of radiotherapy plus CTLA-4 blockade in lung cancer listed by TCRdb under 2018. With regard to the full study: Among enrolled patients, around 20% had an objective response and 25% to 40% reached disease control. The full study reports these points: The strongest predictors of response, as reported, were early dynamic changes in blood T cell clones along with a rise in serum interferon-beta after radiation. TCR clones derived from tumors expanded in peripheral blood after treatment with radiotherapy and ipilimumab.

Counted from cysteine to phenylalanine, this CDR3 has 12 amino acids. Left in the record is the CDR3 DNA by itself, 36 bases read in frame from the first base. CDR1 MDHEN and CDR2 SYDVKM were looked up in the germline V gene. V drops 4 bases and J drops 0 bases, leaving 3 bases in between. The study tested focal radiation therapy combined with CTLA-4 blockade (ipilimumab) in patients with chemo-refractory metastatic non-small-cell lung cancer. This clone was seen more than once but under ten times. No cognate antigen has been identified for it. No base-level quality is on record; no much larger clone is a single base apart. Library construction relied on the immunoSEQ multiplex PCR assay. TCRdb took this table from immuneACCESS and kept in-frame rearrangements with V and J called. Such tables lack part of the clones; where checked against another copy, unresolved V genes explain under half of the gap, and the rest is unexplained. Recorded for this sample are 50,000 to 70,000 clones; around four fifths of them occurred a single time. The ten largest clonotypes hold 3% to 4% of the sample.

This sequence was found in a human donor with non-small cell lung cancer who had a partial response to radiotherapy plus ipilimumab. The rearrangement joined TRBV28 to TRBJ1-1; a confident D gene designation cannot be given. The sample consisted of peripheral blood, taken from a patient treated with radiotherapy plus ipilimumab. The DNA sequence is as follows: TGTGCCAGCAGTTACTTGAACACTGAAGCTTTCTTT. Its protein reads: CASSYLNTEAFF.